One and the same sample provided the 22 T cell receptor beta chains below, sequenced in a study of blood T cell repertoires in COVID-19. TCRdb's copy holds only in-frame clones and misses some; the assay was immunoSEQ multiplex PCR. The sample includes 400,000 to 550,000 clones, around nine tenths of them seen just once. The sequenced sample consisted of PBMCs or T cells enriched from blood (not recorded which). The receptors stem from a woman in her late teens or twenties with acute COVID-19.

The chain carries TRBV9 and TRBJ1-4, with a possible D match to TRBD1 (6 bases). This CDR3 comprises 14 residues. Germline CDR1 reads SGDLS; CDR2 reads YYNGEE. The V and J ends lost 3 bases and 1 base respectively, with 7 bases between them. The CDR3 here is CASSDRETNEKLFF. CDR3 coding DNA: TGTGCCAGCAGCGACAGGGAAACTAATGAAAAACTGTTTTTT. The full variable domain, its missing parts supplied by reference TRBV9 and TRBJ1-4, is DSGVTQTPKHLITATGQRVTLRCSPRSGDLSVYWYQQSLDQGLQFLIQYYNGEERAKGNILERFSAQQFPDLHSELNLSSLELGDSALYFCASSDRETNEKLFFGSGTQLSVL.

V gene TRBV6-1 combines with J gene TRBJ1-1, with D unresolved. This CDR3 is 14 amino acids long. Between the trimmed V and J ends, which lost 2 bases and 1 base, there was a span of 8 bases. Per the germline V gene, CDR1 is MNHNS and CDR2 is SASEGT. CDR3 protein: CASSEHAENTEAFF. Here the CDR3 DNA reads TGTGCCAGCAGTGAACATGCAGAGAACACTGAAGCTTTCTTT.

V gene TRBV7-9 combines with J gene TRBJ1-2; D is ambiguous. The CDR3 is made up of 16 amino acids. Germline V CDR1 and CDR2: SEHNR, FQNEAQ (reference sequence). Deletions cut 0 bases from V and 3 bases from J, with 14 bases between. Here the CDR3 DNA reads TGTGCCAGCAGCTTAGCTTTGTCAGGCAAAGACTATGGCTACACCTTC. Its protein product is CASSLALSGKDYGYTF.

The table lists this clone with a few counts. The DNA of the CDR3 is TGTGCCAGCAGTGAATATCTTAGACTGTCCGACTCTAACTATGGCTACACCTTC. Encoded protein: CASSEYLRLSDSNYGYTF. The chain links TRBV25-1 to TRBJ1-2; D unclear. Trimming removed 0 bases from V and 0 bases from J, with 17 bases in between. The CDR3 runs to 18 residues. Germline values: CDR1 MGHDK, CDR2 SYGVNS.

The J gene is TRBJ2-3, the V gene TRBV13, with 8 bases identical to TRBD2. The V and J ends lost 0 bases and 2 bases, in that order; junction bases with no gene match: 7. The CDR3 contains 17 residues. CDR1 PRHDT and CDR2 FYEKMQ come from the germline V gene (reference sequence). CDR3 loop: CASSLGQGTRPTDTQYF. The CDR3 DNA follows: TGTGCCAGCAGCTTAGGCCAGGGGACTAGACCCACAGATACGCAGTATTTT.

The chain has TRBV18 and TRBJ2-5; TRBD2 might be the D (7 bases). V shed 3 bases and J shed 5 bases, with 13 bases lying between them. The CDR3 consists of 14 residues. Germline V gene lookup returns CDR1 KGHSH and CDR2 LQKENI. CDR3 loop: CASSPSQGGETQYF. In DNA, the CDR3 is TGTGCCAGCTCACCGTCACAGGGAGGGGAGACCCAGTACTTC. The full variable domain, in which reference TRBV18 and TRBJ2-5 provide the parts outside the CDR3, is NAGVMQNPRHLVRRRGQEARLRCSPMKGHSHVYWYRQLPEEGLKFMVYLQKENIIDESGMPKERFSAEFPKEGPSILRIQQVVRGDSAAYFCASSPSQGGETQYFGPGTRLLVL.

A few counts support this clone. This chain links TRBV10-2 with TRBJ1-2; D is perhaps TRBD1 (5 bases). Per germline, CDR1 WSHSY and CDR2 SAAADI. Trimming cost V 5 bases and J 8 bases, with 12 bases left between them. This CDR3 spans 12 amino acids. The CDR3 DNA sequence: TGCGCCAGCAGTATTACAGGTCAAGGCTACACCTTC. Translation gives CASSITGQGYTF.

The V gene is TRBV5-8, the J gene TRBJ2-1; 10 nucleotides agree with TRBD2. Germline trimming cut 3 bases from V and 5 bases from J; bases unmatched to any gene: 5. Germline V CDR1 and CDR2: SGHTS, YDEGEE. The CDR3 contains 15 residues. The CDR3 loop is CASSSGLAPNNEQFF. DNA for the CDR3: TGTGCCAGCAGCTCGGGACTAGCGCCGAACAATGAGCAGTTCTTC. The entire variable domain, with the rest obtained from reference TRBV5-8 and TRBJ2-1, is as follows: EAGVTQSPTHLIKTRGQQATLRCSPISGHTSVYWYQQALGLGLQFLLWYDEGEERNRGNFPPRFSGRQFPNYSSELNVNALELEDSALYLCASSSGLAPNNEQFFGPGTRLTVL.

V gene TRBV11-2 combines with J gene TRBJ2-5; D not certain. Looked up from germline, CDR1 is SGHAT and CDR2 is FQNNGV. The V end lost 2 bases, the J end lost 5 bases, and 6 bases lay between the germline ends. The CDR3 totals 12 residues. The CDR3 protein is CASSLSRETQYF. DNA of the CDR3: TGTGCCAGCAGCTTAAGTCGGGAGACCCAGTACTTC.

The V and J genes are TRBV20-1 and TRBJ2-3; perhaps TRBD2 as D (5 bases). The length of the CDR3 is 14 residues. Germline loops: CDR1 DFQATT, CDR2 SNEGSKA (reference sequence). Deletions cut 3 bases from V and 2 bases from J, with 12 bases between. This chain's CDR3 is CSASVSGYTDTQYF. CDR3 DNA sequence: TGCAGTGCTAGTGTAAGCGGTTACACAGATACGCAGTATTTT.

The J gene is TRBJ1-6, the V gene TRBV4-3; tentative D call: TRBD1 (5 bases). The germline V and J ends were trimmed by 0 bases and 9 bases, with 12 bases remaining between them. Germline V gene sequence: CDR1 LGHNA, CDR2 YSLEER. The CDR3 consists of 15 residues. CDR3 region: CASSQDADTFSPLHF. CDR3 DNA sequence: TGCGCCAGCAGCCAAGATGCGGACACGTTTTCACCCCTCCACTTT.

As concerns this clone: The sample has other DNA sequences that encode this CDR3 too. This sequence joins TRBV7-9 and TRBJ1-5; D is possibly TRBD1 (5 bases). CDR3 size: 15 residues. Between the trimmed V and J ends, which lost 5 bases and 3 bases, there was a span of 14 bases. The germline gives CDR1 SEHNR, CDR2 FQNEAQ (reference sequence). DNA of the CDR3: TGTGCCAGCAGCCTTGGGCAGGGTTCCAATCAGCCCCAGCATTTT. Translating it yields CASSLGQGSNQPQHF.

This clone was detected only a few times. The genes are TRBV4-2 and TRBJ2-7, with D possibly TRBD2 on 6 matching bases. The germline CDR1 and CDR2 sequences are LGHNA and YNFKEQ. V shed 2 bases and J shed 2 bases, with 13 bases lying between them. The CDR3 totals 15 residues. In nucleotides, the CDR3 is TGTGCCAGCAGCCAACCCCTAGCGACTGCCTACGAGCAGTACTTC. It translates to CASSQPLATAYEQYF.

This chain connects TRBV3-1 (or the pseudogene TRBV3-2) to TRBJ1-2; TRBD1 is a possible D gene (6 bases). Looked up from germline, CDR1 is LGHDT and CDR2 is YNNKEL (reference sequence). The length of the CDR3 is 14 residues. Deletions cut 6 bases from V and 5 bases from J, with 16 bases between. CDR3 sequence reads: CASRNAGGRYGYTF. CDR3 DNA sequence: TGTGCCAGCAGAAATGCGGGGGGCCGGTATGGCTACACCTTC.

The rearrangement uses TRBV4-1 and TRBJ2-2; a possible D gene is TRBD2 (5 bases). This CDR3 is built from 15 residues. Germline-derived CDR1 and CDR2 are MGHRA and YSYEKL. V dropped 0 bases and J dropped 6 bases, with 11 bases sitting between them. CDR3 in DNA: TGCGCCAGCAGCCAAGAAGGAGGACTTCCCGGGGAGCTGTTTTTT. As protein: CASSQEGGLPGELFF.

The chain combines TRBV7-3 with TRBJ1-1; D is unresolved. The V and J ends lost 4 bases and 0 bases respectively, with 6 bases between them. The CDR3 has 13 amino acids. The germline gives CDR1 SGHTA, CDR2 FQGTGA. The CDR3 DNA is TGTGCCAGCAGCTCGCGTGTGAACACTGAAGCTTTCTTT. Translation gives CASSSRVNTEAFF.

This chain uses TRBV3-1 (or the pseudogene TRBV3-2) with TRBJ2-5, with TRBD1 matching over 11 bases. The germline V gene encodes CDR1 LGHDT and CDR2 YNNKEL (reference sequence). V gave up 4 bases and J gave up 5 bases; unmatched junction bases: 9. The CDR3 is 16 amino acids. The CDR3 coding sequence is TGTGCCAGCAGCCCCAGGGGGACAGGGGGAGGGGAGACCCAGTACTTC. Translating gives CASSPRGTGGGETQYF.

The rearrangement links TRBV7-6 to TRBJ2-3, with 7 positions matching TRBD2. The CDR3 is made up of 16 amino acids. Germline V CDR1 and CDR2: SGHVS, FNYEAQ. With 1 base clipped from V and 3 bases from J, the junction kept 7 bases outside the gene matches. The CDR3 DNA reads TGTGCCAGCAGCTTAGATGAGCGGGGAGGGACAGATACGCAGTATTTT. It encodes CASSLDERGGTDTQYF. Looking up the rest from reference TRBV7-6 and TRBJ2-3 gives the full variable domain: GAGVSQSPRYKVTKRGQDVALRCDPISGHVSLYWYRQALGQGPEFLTYFNYEAQQDKSGLPNDRFSAERPEGSISTLTIQRTEQRDSAMYRCASSLDERGGTDTQYFGPGTRLTVL.

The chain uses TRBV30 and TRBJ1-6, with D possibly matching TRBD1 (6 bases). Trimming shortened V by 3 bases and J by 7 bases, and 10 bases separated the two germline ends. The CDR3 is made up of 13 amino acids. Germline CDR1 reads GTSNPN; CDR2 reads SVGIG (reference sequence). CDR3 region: CAWRPGANSPLHF. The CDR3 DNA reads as TGTGCCTGGAGGCCAGGGGCCAATTCACCCCTCCACTTT.

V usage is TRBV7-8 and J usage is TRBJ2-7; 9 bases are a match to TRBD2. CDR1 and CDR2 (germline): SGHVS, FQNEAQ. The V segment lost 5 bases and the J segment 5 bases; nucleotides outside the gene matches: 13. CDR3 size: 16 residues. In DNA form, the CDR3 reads TGTGCCAGCAGCCTAGACCCCGGGACTAGCTTCCACGAGCAGTACTTC. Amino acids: CASSLDPGTSFHEQYF.

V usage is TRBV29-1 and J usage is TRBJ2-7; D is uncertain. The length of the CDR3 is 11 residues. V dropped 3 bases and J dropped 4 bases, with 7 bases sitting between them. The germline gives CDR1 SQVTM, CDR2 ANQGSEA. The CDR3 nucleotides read TGCAGCGTTGATACGGTATACGAGCAGTACTTC. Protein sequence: CSVDTVYEQYF.

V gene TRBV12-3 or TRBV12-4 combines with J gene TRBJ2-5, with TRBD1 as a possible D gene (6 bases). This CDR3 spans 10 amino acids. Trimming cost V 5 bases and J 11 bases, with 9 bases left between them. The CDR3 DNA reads TGTGCCAGCAGTAGAGACAGGCAGTACTTC. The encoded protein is CASSRDRQYF.